Detailed here is one T cell receptor (beta chain). Its target is not known. Each CDR3 protein is one row after TCRdb ran MiXCR on the reads. The data hold roughly 310,000 distinct CDR3 sequences, with almost 30% observed a single time. This entry belongs to a study of T cell repertoires in cytomegalovirus infection. Study in general: Public TCR beta signature analysis indicated the presence of both CMV infection and matching HLA type. The study's findings and limits: Dominating the ex vivo response were TCR beta clonotypes that were CMV-specific and HLA-C-restricted. There were carriers of CMV plus the relevant HLA, and cumulative public TCR beta family frequency identified them.

This sample comprised cultured PBMCs, obtained from culture after CMV antigen stimulation. The sequence derives from a human donor in good health (CMV status not recorded). Some clones in this sample may be carry-over from other donors' samples.

The CDR3 region is CASSVGSGGRNEQFF. For the CDR3, the DNA is TGTGCCAGCAGCGTAGGTAGCGGGGGTCGAAATGAGCAGTTCTTC. V and J are TRBV9 and TRBJ2-1; 9 bases match TRBD2. This CDR3 region has 15 residues. V shed 0 bases, J shed 7 bases, and the junction held 5 bases outside the gene matches. CDR1 and CDR2 (germline): SGDLS, YYNGEE.